The 3 T cell receptor beta chains below were found in one sample sequenced in a study of vaccination effects on CD4 cells after COVID-19. Some clones are missing from TCRdb's copy, which holds only in-frame ones; the method was immunoSEQ multiplex PCR. The sample yields about 21,000 clones, roughly 73% seen once. Their recognized antigens are unknown. Sequencing was preceded by expansion of antigen-specific CD4+ T cells with viral peptide pools in the ViraFEST assay. CD4+ T cell isolation took place after approximately ten days of culture. Recipients of the vaccine had no prior SARS-CoV-2 infection and negative nucleocapsid antibodies. Sequencing was performed on CD4+ T cells from PBMCs cultured with HCoV-NL63 spike peptides, taken before COVID-19 vaccination. These receptors were obtained from a human donor who received a COVID-19 vaccine.

The V and J genes are TRBV7-2 and TRBJ2-3; tentatively, D is TRBD1 or TRBD2 (5 bases each). The CDR3 has 13 residues. With 4 bases removed from V and 4 bases from J, the gap between germline ends came to 9 bases. Looked up from germline, CDR1 is SGHTA and CDR2 is FQGNSA. The CDR3 loop is CASSSRGPDTQYF. The CDR3 DNA reads as TGTGCCAGCAGCTCACGGGGCCCAGATACGCAGTATTTT.

V usage is TRBV27 and J usage is TRBJ2-6; the D gene is possibly TRBD1 (5 bases). With 7 bases removed from V and 0 bases from J, the gap between germline ends came to 13 bases. The CDR3 has 16 amino acids. The germline V gene has CDR1 MNHEY and CDR2 SMNVEV (reference sequence). The CDR3 loop is CASKRTGTSGANVLTF. The CDR3 DNA reads as TGTGCCAGCAAAAGAACAGGAACCTCTGGGGCCAACGTCCTGACTTTC.

The rearrangement links TRBV9 to TRBJ2-5; 10 nucleotides align to TRBD1. The CDR3 loop spans 15 amino acids. Germline V CDR1 and CDR2: SGDLS, YYNGEE. V shed 0 bases, J shed 5 bases, and the junction held 4 bases outside the gene matches. The CDR3 region is CASSVGTGGRETQYF. The CDR3, as DNA: TGTGCCAGCAGCGTAGGGACAGGGGGACGGGAGACCCAGTACTTC.